This T cell receptor (beta chain) was sequenced during a study of long-term antiretroviral therapy in people with HIV. People in the study who had HIV all got their treatment in the United States. At survey level, the immunoSEQ assay was run in its v3.0 version. Measured with immunoSEQ multiplex PCR; TCRdb has only the in-frame clones, and not every one. The sample shows some 18,000 clones, approximately 90% of them seen only once. The sequence derives from a man aged 18 to 30 with HIV. The starting material was unsorted PBMCs, obtained 2.1 years after starting antiretroviral therapy.

In nucleotides, the CDR3 is TGTGCCAGCAGCTCCTTACCTACAGGGCCCATGAACACTGAAGCTTTCTTT. This encodes CASSSLPTGPMNTEAFF. The genes are TRBV7-3 and TRBJ1-1, with D perhaps TRBD1 (6 bases). CDR1 and CDR2 (germline): SGHTA, FQGTGA. Between the trimmed V and J ends, which lost 4 bases and 0 bases, there was a span of 18 bases. The CDR3 runs to 17 residues.